The T cell receptor (delta chain) under discussion was sequenced for a study of gamma-delta chains in newborns, infants, children. For the study at large: Polyclonal expansion of innate γδ T cells after birth follows microbial exposure.

The CDR3 length is 10 residues. Trimming removed 5 bases at V and 6 bases at J, with 6 bases between. Germline assignment: CDR1 GEAIGNYY and CDR2 EKD. TCRdb reran clone calling via CATT on the reads. The data show roughly 6,000 delta-chain clones, approximately 1.9% seen once. The sample holds a few counts of this clone. A much larger clone lies one base from this, so it may be a read error. This CDR3 is also generated by other DNA sequences in the sample. The chain is built from TRDV2 and TRDJ1; unclear D gene. The receptor's source is a child who was a newborn, infant or young child, either healthy, febrile or measles-vaccinated (not recorded which). Source material: blood. The CDR3 loop reads CACGGYKLIF. DNA of the CDR3: TGTGCCTGTGGAGGATATAAACTCATCTTT.